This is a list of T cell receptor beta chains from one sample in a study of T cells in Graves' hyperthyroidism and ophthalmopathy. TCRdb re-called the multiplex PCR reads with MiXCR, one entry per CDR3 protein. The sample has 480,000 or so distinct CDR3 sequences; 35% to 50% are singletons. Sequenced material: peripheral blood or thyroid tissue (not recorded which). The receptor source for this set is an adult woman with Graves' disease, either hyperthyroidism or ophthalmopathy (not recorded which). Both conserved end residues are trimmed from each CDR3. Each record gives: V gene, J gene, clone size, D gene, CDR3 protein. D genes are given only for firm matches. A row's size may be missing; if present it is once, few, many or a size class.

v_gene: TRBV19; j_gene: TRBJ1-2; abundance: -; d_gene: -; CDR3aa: ASSIAEDNYGYT
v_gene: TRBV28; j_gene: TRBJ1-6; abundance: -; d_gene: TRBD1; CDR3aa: ASGNHRDSSYNSPLH
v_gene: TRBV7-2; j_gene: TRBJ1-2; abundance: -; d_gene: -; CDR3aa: ASSHASWAGYT
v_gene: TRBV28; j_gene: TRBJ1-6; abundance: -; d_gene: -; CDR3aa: ASRTVSSYNSPLH
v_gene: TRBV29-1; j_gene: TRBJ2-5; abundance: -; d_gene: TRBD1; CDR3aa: SVETGTGVPQETQY
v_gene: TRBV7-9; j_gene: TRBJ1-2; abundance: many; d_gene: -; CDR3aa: ASSLGHIVNYGYT
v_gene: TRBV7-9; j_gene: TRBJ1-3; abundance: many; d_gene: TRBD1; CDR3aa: ASSLLGDSFSSGNTIY
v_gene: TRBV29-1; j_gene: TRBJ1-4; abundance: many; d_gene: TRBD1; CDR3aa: SVAGDRGHATNEKLF
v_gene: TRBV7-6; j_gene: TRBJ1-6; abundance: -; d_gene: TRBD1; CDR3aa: ASSLASRGLLRNSPLH
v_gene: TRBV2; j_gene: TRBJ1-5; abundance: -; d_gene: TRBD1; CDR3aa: ASSEQGGIGNQPQH